A single sample is the source of the 29 T cell receptor beta chains below, sequenced in a study of blood T cell repertoires in COVID-19. Libraries were prepared by immunoSEQ multiplex PCR; TCRdb keeps only in-frame clonotypes and omits some of them. The repertoire holds about 250,000 clones, with 65% to 85% as singletons. The sequenced sample was peripheral blood. The receptors stem from a man aged 50 to 60 with active or convalescent COVID-19.

The chain recombines TRBV5-4 with TRBJ2-7, with 11 bases fitting TRBD1. CDR3 length: 19 residues. CDR1 and CDR2 (germline): SGHNT, YYREEE (reference sequence). V gave up 1 base and J gave up 3 bases; unmatched junction bases: 15. Here the CDR3 reads CASSLQSRGTGGRGYEQYF. DNA for the CDR3: TGTGCCAGCAGCTTGCAATCGAGGGGGACAGGGGGAAGAGGCTACGAGCAGTACTTC.

The chain couples TRBV25-1 to TRBJ2-1; D is unclear. This CDR3 has 12 amino acids. V lost 2 bases, J lost 3 bases, and 2 bases lay in between. Germline values: CDR1 MGHDK, CDR2 SYGVNS. Here the CDR3 reads CASSERYNEQFF. The CDR3 DNA follows: TGTGCCAGCAGTGAACGCTACAATGAGCAGTTCTTC.

A single count supports this clone. CDR3 region: CASRTGATNEKLFF. As DNA, the CDR3 is TGTGCCAGCAGGACAGGTGCAACTAATGAAAAACTGTTTTTT. The genes are TRBV6-5 and TRBJ1-4, with D perhaps TRBD1 (6 bases). Germline V gene data show CDR1 as MNHEY and CDR2 as SVGAGI. Trimming left V 6 bases short and J 0 bases short, with 8 bases between. This CDR3 has 14 amino acids.

The V and J genes are TRBV30 and TRBJ1-4; 11 bases are a match to TRBD1. The V gene end was trimmed by 4 bases and the J gene end by 7 bases; junction bases not matched to a gene: 2. This CDR3 contains 13 residues. CDR1 and CDR2 from the germline V gene are GTSNPN and SVGIG (reference sequence). The DNA of the CDR3 is TGTGCCTGGATGGGACAGGGGGGTGAAAAACTGTTTTTT. Amino acid sequence: CAWMGQGGEKLFF. Full variable domain (outside the CDR3, taken from reference TRBV30 and TRBJ1-4): SQTIHQWPATLVQPVGSPLSLECTVEGTSNPNLYWYRQAAGRGLQLLFYSVGIGQISSEVPQNLSASRPQDRQFILSSKKLLLSDSGFYLCAWMGQGGEKLFFGSGTQLSVL.

V gene TRBV5-5 combines with J gene TRBJ1-4, with D perhaps matching TRBD1 (5 bases). The V end lost 3 bases, the J end lost 2 bases, and 14 bases lay between the germline ends. CDR1 and CDR2 from the germline V gene are SGHKS and YYEKEE (reference sequence). CDR3 length equals 16 residues. CDR3 protein: CASSSPGGTTNEKLFF. The CDR3 DNA sequence: TGTGCCAGCAGCTCACCCGGGGGGACCACTAATGAAAAACTGTTTTTT.

The rearrangement links TRBV27 to TRBJ1-5; D is undetermined. The CDR3 sequence is 16 residues long. Trimming stripped 5 bases from V and 7 bases from J, with 21 bases between. Germline V CDR1 and CDR2: MNHEY, SMNVEV (reference sequence). The CDR3 sequence: CASSPETRGAGQPQHF. In DNA, the CDR3 is TGTGCCAGCAGTCCCGAAACGAGAGGCGCGGGGCAGCCCCAGCATTTT.

The rearrangement links TRBV6-4 to TRBJ1-1; no clear D gene. CDR1 and CDR2 from the germline V gene are MRHNA and SNTAGT. Trimming left V 6 bases short and J 4 bases short, with 12 bases between. The CDR3 length is 13 residues. CDR3 DNA sequence: TGTGCCAGCAGCCCTCATCTAGGCACTGAAGCTTTCTTT. Its translation: CASSPHLGTEAFF.

V gene TRBV30 combines with J gene TRBJ1-3, with no clear D. The CDR3 loop spans 16 amino acids. Germline V gene sequence: CDR1 GTSNPN, CDR2 SVGIG (reference sequence). Trimming cost V 2 bases and J 3 bases, with 17 bases left between them. CDR3 region: CAWSPRGGGLGNTIYF. CDR3 DNA: TGTGCCTGGAGTCCCCGAGGTGGAGGGCTTGGAAACACCATATATTTT.

The genes are TRBV7-7 and TRBJ2-5; D perhaps matches TRBD2 (7 bases). The CDR3 runs 15 residues. Per the germline V gene, CDR1 is SSHAT and CDR2 is FNYEAQ (reference sequence). V lost 5 bases, J lost 4 bases, and 17 bases lay in between. Here the CDR3 reads CASSPPGGRGETQYF. In DNA, the CDR3 is TGTGCCAGCAGCCCACCGGGGGGCCGGGGAGAGACCCAGTACTTC.

CDR3 loop: CASSQDLTSARVQYF. DNA of the CDR3: TGTGCCAGCAGCCAAGATCTGACTAGCGCAAGGGTGCAGTACTTC. V gene TRBV3-1 (or the pseudogene TRBV3-2) combines with J gene TRBJ2-7, with TRBD2 identical over 8 bases. CDR1 is LGHDT, CDR2 YNNKEL, per germline (reference sequence). The CDR3 is made up of 15 amino acids. V was pared by 0 bases and J by 9 bases, with 10 bases of the junction left unmatched.

The CDR3 spells CASRVRGNEKLFF. CDR3 nucleotides: TGTGCCAGCCGGGTCAGGGGTAATGAAAAACTGTTTTTT. The chain joins TRBV12-3 or TRBV12-4 to TRBJ1-4; a possible D gene is TRBD1 (6 bases). Trimming cost V 8 bases and J 4 bases, with 11 bases left between them. The CDR3 has 13 residues.

The gene calls are TRBV9 and TRBJ1-2; possible D gene TRBD1, 6 bases. Looked up from germline, CDR1 is SGDLS and CDR2 is YYNGEE. V lost 0 bases and J lost 2, with 8 bases in between. The CDR3 has 14 amino acids. The DNA for the CDR3 is TGTGCCAGCAGCGTAGATACAGGGAACTATGGCTACACCTTC. Encoded protein: CASSVDTGNYGYTF.

The chain recombines TRBV3-1 (or the pseudogene TRBV3-2) with TRBJ1-2; TRBD1 matches at 7 bases. The CDR3 consists of 16 residues. Trimming at V came to 1 base and at J to 1 base, leaving 6 bases not matched to a gene. The germline V gene has CDR1 LGHDT and CDR2 YNNKEL (reference sequence). The CDR3 DNA reads TGTGCCAGCAGCCAAGTATCCGGGACAGTTAACTATGGCTACACCTTC. It translates to CASSQVSGTVNYGYTF.

This clone was seen just once. The chain employs TRBV9 and TRBJ1-2, with 10 bases aligning to TRBD1. The CDR3 sequence is 13 residues long. V lost 3 bases and J lost 7; bases outside the gene matches: 3. Germline values: CDR1 SGDLS, CDR2 YYNGEE. DNA for the CDR3: TGTGCCAGCAGCGAGACAGGGGGCCCTGGCTACACCTTC. This codes for CASSETGGPGYTF.

The chain links TRBV15 to TRBJ2-5; D perhaps matches TRBD2 (5 bases). CDR3 length: 14 amino acids. The V end lost 0 bases, the J end lost 5 bases, and 10 bases lay between the germline ends. Germline CDR1 and CDR2: LNHNV and YYDKDF (reference sequence). Written as DNA, the CDR3 is TGTGCCACCAGCAGAGATAACGGGGTGGAGACCCAGTACTTC. It yields the protein CATSRDNGVETQYF. The entire variable domain, with the rest obtained from reference TRBV15 and TRBJ2-5, is as follows: DAMVIQNPRYQVTQFGKPVTLSCSQTLNHNVMYWYQQKSSQAPKLLFHYYDKDFNNEADTPDNFQSRRPNTSFCFLDIRSPGLGDTAMYLCATSRDNGVETQYFGPGTRLLVL.

This chain links TRBV3-1 (or the pseudogene TRBV3-2) with TRBJ1-5; D gene uncertain. The V gene's germline CDR1 is LGHDT and CDR2 YNNKEL (reference sequence). The CDR3 runs 14 residues. Trimming took off 4 bases at V and 2 bases at J, with 9 bases between the two ends. The DNA for the CDR3 is TGTGCCAGCAGCCGGGGAGTGGGCAATCAGCCCCAGCATTTT. Its protein product is CASSRGVGNQPQHF.

The chain links TRBV19 to TRBJ2-3; possible D gene TRBD1, 5 bases. The CDR3 has 14 residues. Trimming took off 7 bases at V and 1 base at J, with 12 bases between the two ends. Germline-derived CDR1 and CDR2 are LNHDA and SQIVND (reference sequence). CDR3 nucleotide sequence: TGTGCCAGTAAACCGCAGGGCGGCACAGATACGCAGTATTTT. Translation gives CASKPQGGTDTQYF.

V and J are TRBV27 and TRBJ1-4; 8 nucleotides agree with TRBD1. The germline V gene encodes CDR1 MNHEY and CDR2 SMNVEV (reference sequence). V trimming: 7 bases; J trimming: 8 bases; junction bases outside the gene matches: 6. The CDR3 length is 13 residues. CDR3 residues: CASMDRVAEKLFF. CDR3 bases: TGTGCCAGCATGGACAGGGTGGCCGAAAAACTGTTTTTT.

This clone appeared a few times. The V and J genes are TRBV11-2 and TRBJ2-7, with D possibly TRBD1 on 6 matching bases. Per the germline V gene, CDR1 is SGHAT and CDR2 is FQNNGV. The CDR3 is made up of 12 amino acids. V was shortened by 6 bases and J by 2 bases, with 8 bases between the two germline ends. This CDR3 is CASRGQTYEQYF. The CDR3 DNA follows: TGTGCCAGCAGAGGACAGACCTACGAGCAGTACTTC.

This clone appeared a single time. V gene TRBV3-1 (or the pseudogene TRBV3-2) combines with J gene TRBJ2-2, with 9 positions matching TRBD2. The CDR3 consists of 17 residues. Germline loops: CDR1 LGHDT, CDR2 YNNKEL (reference sequence). V lost 0 bases and J lost 7; bases outside the gene matches: 9. The CDR3 DNA is TGTGCCAGCAGCCAAGATCTATCGGCGGGGGGGAACGGGGAGCTGTTTTTT. Translating it yields CASSQDLSAGGNGELFF.

There are a few counts of this clone. This chain connects TRBV7-9 to TRBJ1-6; no clear D. In germline, CDR1 is SEHNR, CDR2 FQNEAQ (reference sequence). CDR3 size: 14 residues. The V and J ends lost 5 bases and 5 bases respectively, with 10 bases between them. CDR3 protein: CASSPGRDNSPLHF. CDR3 nucleotide sequence: TGTGCCAGCAGCCCCGGGAGGGATAATTCACCCCTCCACTTT. The variable domain in full, with the rest retrieved from reference TRBV7-9 and TRBJ1-6, is DTGVSQNPRHKITKRGQNVTFRCDPISEHNRLYWYRQTLGQGPEFLTYFQNEAQLEKSRLLSDRFSAERPKGSFSTLEIQRTEQGDSAMYLCASSPGRDNSPLHFGNGTRLTVT.

The chain couples TRBV29-1 to TRBJ2-3; perhaps TRBD2 as D (6 bases). The CDR3 has 12 residues. The V gene lost 4 bases and the J gene lost 6 bases, with 11 bases spanning the gap. Per germline, CDR1 SQVTM and CDR2 ANQGSEA. Here the CDR3 DNA reads TGCAGCGTTGGCGGGGTGAGGGATACGCAGTATTTT. It specifies CSVGGVRDTQYF.

This chain joins TRBV7-2 and TRBJ1-3, with unresolved D. CDR1 is SGHTA, CDR2 FQGNSA, per germline. Between the trimmed V and J ends, which lost 5 bases and 8 bases, there was a span of 16 bases. The CDR3 totals 14 residues. This CDR3 is CASSLPSQRDTIYF. In DNA, the CDR3 is TGTGCCAGCAGCCTTCCGTCCCAGAGGGACACCATATATTTT.

V is TRBV11-3 and J is TRBJ2-5, with 7 bases fitting TRBD1. CDR1 and CDR2 from the germline V gene are SGHNT and YENEEA. V lost 5 bases and J lost 0; bases outside the gene matches: 3. The CDR3 length is 14 residues. The CDR3 DNA reads TGTGCCAGCAGCCCAGGGGGTAACCAAGAGACCCAGTACTTC. Translated, it gives CASSPGGNQETQYF.

The chain has TRBV6-5 and TRBJ1-1, with 8 nucleotides matching TRBD1. The CDR3 length is 13 residues. Unmatched junction bases numbered 3, after V lost 9 bases and J lost 0 bases. CDR1 MNHEY and CDR2 SVGAGI come from the germline V gene. The DNA of the CDR3 is TGTGCCAGTTGGGACAGGATGAACACTGAAGCTTTCTTT. Translated, it gives CASWDRMNTEAFF.

V is TRBV10-3 and J is TRBJ2-1, with 9 positions matching TRBD1. CDR1 ENHRY and CDR2 SYGVKD come from the germline V gene. V was clipped by 6 bases and J by 4 bases; unmatched bases: 10. The CDR3 extends over 16 amino acids. The CDR3 DNA sequence: TGTGCCATCAGCCAACGGACAGGGGTTTATTACAATGAGCAGTTCTTC. It yields the protein CAISQRTGVYYNEQFF.

This sequence joins TRBV9 and TRBJ2-5; TRBD2 aligns across 8 bases. The CDR3 totals 15 residues. In germline, CDR1 is SGDLS, CDR2 YYNGEE. Losses at the gene ends were 0 bases for V and 1 base for J; bases not matched to a gene: 2. The CDR3 protein is CASSVDSGVQETQYF. The CDR3 DNA reads as TGTGCCAGCAGCGTAGATAGCGGGGTCCAAGAGACCCAGTACTTC.

The chain couples TRBV12-3 or TRBV12-4 to TRBJ2-7, with D perhaps TRBD2 (6 bases). V was pared by 3 bases and J by 0 bases, with 6 bases between. The CDR3 has 13 residues. The CDR3 DNA reads TGTGCCAGCAGTTTGGGGGGCTCCTACGAGCAGTACTTC. Translating gives CASSLGGSYEQYF.

Points on this clone: A junction boundary mismatches the germline segment, possibly from a read error. V is TRBV5-6 and J is TRBJ2-7, with D possibly being TRBD2 (6 bases). Germline V gene sequence: CDR1 SGHDT, CDR2 YYEEEE. CDR3 length: 14 amino acids. CDR3 coding DNA: TGTGTCAGCAGCTTGGTGACTAGAGCCTACGAGCAGTACTTC. It translates to CVSSLVTRAYEQYF.